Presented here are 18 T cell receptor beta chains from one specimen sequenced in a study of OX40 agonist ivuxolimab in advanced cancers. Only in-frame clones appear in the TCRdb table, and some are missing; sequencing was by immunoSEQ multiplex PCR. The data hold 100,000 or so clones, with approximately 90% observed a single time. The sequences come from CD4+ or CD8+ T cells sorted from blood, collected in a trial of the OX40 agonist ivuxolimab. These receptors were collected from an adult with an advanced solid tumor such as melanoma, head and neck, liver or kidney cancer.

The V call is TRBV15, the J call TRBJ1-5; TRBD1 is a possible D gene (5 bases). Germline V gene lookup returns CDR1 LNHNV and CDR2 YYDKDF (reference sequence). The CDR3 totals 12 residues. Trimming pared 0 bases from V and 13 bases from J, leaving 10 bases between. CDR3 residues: CATSRDWGIQHF. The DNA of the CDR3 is TGTGCCACCAGCAGAGATTGGGGCATACAGCATTTT. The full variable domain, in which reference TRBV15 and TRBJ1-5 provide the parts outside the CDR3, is DAMVIQNPRYQVTQFGKPVTLSCSQTLNHNVMYWYQQKSSQAPKLLFHYYDKDFNNEADTPDNFQSRRPNTSFCFLDIRSPGLGDTAMYLCATSRDWGIQHFGDGTRLSIL.

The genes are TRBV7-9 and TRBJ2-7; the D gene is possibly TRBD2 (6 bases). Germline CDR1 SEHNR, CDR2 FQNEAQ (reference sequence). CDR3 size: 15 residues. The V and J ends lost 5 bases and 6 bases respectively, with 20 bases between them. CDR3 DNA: TGTGCCAGCAGCGAAAACGGGGGAGTCGGGGCCGAGCAGTACTTC. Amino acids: CASSENGGVGAEQYF.

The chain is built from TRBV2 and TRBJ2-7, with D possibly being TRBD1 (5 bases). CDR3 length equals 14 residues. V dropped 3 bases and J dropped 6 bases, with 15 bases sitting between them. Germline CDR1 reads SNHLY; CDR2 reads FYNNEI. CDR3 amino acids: CASSDSPGIGEQYF. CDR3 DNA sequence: TGTGCCAGCAGTGACTCACCAGGGATTGGCGAGCAGTACTTC.

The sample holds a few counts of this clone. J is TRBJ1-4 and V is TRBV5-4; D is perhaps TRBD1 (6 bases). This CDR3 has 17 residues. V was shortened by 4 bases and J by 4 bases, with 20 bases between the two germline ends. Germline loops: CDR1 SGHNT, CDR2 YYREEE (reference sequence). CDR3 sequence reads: CASSKTTQGGGNEKLFF. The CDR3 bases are TGTGCCAGCAGCAAGACCACACAGGGTGGCGGTAATGAAAAACTGTTTTTT.

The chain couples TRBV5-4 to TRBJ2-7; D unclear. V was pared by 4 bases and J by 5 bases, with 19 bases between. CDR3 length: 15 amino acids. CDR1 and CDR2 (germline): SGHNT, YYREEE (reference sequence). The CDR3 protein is CASSHPSLSPNEQYF. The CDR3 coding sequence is TGTGCCAGCAGCCACCCGAGCCTTAGCCCCAACGAGCAGTACTTC.

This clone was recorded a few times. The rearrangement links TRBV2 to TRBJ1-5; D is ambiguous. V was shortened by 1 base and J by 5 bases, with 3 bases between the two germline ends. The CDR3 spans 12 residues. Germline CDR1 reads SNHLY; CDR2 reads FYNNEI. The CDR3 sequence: CASSEEDQPQHF. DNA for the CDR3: TGTGCCAGCAGTGAAGAAGATCAGCCCCAGCATTTT.

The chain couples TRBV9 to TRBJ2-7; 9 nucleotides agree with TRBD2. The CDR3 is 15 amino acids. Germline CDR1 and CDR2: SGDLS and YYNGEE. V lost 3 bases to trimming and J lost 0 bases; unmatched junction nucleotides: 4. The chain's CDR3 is CASSAGLAPSYEQYF. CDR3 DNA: TGTGCCAGCAGCGCGGGACTAGCCCCCTCCTACGAGCAGTACTTC.

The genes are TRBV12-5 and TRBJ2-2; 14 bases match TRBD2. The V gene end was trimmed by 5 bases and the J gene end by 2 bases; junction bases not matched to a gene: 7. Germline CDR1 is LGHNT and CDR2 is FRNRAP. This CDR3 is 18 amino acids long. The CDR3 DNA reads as TGTGCTAGTGGTCCCGGGACTAGCGGGGGACTTAACACCGGGGAGCTGTTTTTT. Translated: CASGPGTSGGLNTGELFF. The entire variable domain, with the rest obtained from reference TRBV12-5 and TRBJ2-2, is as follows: DARVTQTPRHKVTEMGQEVTMRCQPILGHNTVFWYRQTMMQGLELLAYFRNRAPLDDSGMPKDRFSAEMPDATLATLKIQPSEPRDSAVYFCASGPGTSGGLNTGELFFGEGSRLTVL.

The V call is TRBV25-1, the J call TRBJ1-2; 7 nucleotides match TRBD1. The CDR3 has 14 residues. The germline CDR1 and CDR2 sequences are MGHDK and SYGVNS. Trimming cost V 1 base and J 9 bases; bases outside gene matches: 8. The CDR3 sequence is CASSEFTGVVRYTF. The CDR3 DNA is TGTGCCAGCAGTGAATTCACAGGGGTGGTTCGCTACACCTTC.

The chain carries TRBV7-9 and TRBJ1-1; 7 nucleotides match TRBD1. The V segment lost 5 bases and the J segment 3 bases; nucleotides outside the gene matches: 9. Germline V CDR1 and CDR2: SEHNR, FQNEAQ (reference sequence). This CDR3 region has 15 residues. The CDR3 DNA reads TGTGCCAGCAGCCCACCGACAGGGTGGCACACTGAAGCTTTCTTT. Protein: CASSPPTGWHTEAFF.

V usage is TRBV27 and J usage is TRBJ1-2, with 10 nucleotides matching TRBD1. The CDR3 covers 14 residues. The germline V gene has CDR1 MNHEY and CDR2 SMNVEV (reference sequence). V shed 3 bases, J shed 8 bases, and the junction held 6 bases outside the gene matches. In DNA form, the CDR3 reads TGTGCCAGCAGTTTGTCAGGGACAGGGGCCGGCTACACCTTC. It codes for CASSLSGTGAGYTF.

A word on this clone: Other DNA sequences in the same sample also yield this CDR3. The CDR3 bases are TGTGCCAGCAGTAGAAAAACGGGATTCAATCAGCCCCAGCATTTT. Amino acid sequence: CASSRKTGFNQPQHF. The chain is built from TRBV28 and TRBJ1-5; D is unclear. The V end was cut by 5 bases, the J end by 3 bases, with 14 bases between. Per germline, CDR1 MDHEN and CDR2 SYDVKM. The CDR3 loop spans 15 amino acids. Using reference TRBV28 and TRBJ1-5 for the parts outside the CDR3, the full variable domain is DVKVTQSSRYLVKRTGEKVFLECVQDMDHENMFWYRQDPGLGLRLIYFSYDVKMKEKGDIPEGYSVSREKKERFSLILESASTNQTSMYLCASSRKTGFNQPQHFGDGTRLSIL.

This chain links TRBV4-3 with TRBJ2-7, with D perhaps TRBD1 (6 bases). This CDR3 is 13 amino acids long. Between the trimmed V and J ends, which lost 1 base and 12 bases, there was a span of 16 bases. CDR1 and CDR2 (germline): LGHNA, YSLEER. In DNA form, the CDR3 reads TGCGCCAGCAGCCAAGCTGTAGGGGGAGAGGGGTACTTC. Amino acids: CASSQAVGGEGYF.

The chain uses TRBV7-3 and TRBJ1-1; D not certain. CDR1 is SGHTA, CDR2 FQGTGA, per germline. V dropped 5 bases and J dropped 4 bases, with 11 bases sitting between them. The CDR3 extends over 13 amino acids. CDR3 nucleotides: TGTGCCAGCAGCCAACTCCTCGCCACTGAAGCTTTCTTT. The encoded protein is CASSQLLATEAFF. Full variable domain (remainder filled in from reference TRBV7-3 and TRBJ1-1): GAGVSQTPSNKVTEKGKYVELRCDPISGHTALYWYRQSLGQGPEFLIYFQGTGAADDSGLPNDRFFAVRPEGSVSTLKIQRTERGDSAVYLCASSQLLATEAFFGQGTRLTVV.

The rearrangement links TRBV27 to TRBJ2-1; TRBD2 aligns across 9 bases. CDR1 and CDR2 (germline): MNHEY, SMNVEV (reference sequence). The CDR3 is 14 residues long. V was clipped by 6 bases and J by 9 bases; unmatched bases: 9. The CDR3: CASSQGRTSVEQFF. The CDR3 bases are TGTGCCAGCAGCCAAGGGCGGACTAGCGTTGAGCAGTTCTTC.

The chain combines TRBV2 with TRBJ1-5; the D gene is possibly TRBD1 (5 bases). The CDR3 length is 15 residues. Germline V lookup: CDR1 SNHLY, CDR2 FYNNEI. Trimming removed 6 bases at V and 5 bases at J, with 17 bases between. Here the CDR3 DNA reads TGTGCCAGCAGCGACAGTAAAGGGAAATATCAGCCCCAGCATTTT. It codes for CASSDSKGKYQPQHF. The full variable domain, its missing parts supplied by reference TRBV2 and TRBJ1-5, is EPEVTQTPSHQVTQMGQEVILRCVPISNHLYFYWYRQILGQKVEFLVSFYNNEISEKSEIFDDQFSVERPDGSNFTLKIRSTKLEDSAMYFCASSDSKGKYQPQHFGDGTRLSIL.

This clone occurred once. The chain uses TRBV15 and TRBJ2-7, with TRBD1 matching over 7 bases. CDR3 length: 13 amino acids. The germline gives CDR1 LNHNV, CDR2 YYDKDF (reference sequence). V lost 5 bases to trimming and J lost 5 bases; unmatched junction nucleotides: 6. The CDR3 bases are TGTGCCACCAGCCGCCGACAGGGAAACGAGCAGTACTTC. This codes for CATSRRQGNEQYF.

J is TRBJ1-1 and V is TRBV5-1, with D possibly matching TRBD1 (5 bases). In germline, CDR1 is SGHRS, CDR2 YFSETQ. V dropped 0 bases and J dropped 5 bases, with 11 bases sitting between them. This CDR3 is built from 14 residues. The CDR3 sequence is CASSLDPGRTEAFF. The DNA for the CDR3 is TGCGCCAGCAGCTTGGACCCAGGGAGAACTGAAGCTTTCTTT.